This T cell receptor beta chain was obtained from a study of response to subunit inactivated influenza vaccine. General observations from the study: Authors suggested that a seasonal influenza vaccination recruits few new T cells each time.

This clonotype was seen a few times. The antigen is unknown. The CDR3 totals 12 residues. Germline-derived CDR1 and CDR2 are SNHLY and FYNNEI. Trimming left V 8 bases short and J 0 bases short, with 5 bases between. TCRdb reprocessed the RT-PCR reads via MiXCR and lists one record per CDR3 protein. The table shows 300,000 to 350,000 distinct CDR3 sequences, with less than 25% occurring only once. The sequenced sample was PBMCs from blood, obtained 21 months after vaccination. The chain employs TRBV2 and TRBJ1-3; D not certain. The receptor was derived from a man between 50 and 75 years old who received an inactivated influenza vaccine. The CDR3 reads CASPISGNTIYF. For the CDR3, the DNA is TGTGCCAGCCCCATCTCTGGAAACACCATATATTTT.